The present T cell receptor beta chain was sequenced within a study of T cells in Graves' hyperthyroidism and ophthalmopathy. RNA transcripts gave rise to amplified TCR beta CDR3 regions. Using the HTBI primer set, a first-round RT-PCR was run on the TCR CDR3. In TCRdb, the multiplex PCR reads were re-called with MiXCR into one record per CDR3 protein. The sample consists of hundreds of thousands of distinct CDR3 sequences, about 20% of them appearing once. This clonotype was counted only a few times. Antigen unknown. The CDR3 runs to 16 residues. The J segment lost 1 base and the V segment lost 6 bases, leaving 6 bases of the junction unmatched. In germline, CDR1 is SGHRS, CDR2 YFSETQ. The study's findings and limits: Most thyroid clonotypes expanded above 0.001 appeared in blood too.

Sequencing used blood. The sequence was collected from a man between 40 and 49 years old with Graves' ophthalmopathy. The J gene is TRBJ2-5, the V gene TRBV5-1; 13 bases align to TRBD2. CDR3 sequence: CASTRLAGGLQETQYF. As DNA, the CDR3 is TGCGCCAGCACCCGACTAGCGGGAGGCCTCCAAGAGACCCAGTACTTC.